This TCR beta chain was profiled in a study of Ad26.COV2.S vaccination and SARS-CoV-2 variants. Study summary: Once, or twice with 56 days between doses, Ad26.COV2.S was given intramuscularly.

The method was immunoSEQ multiplex PCR; TCRdb's version includes in-frame clones alone and lacks a portion of them. The table includes a few hundred thousand clones, around 93% detected once. This clone was counted once. The CDR3 sequence is 13 residues long. Per the germline V gene, CDR1 is SEHNR and CDR2 is FQNEAQ (reference sequence). V gave up 0 bases and J gave up 2 bases, with 5 bases separating them. Indicated treatment: some 19 received Ad26.COV2.S at low or high dose, single or two shots; a few received placebo; per-sample allocation not given. On day 63 after the first injection, vaccine and placebo recipients gave samples. It was an adult aged 18-55 years in Boston who was the donor.

This specimen consisted of peripheral blood, obtained in a trial of Ad26.COV2.S vaccine versus placebo. V is TRBV7-9 and J is TRBJ2-7; D is undetermined. The sequence derives from a person aged 18 to 65 who received the Ad26.COV2.S COVID-19 vaccine or a placebo. CDR3 loop: CASSLAATYEQYF. The CDR3 region has the DNA TGTGCCAGCAGCTTAGCAGCAACCTACGAGCAGTACTTC.